This is a list of T cell receptor beta chains from one sample in a study of graft-versus-host responses after intestinal transplantation. Generated by immunoSEQ multiplex PCR, the TCRdb table keeps only in-frame clones and is missing some. The sample includes 85,000 to 90,000 clones, more than 85% of them seen just once. These receptors lack a known antigen. The sample here was unstimulated CD4+ T cells sorted from spleen or lymph node cells, taken before transplant. These receptors were collected from a human donor who was the organ donor for an intestinal transplant. Each CDR3 is given without its conserved first and last residue. The D gene is left open where the match is weak.

j_call,d_call,v_call,cdr3_aa
TRBJ1-6,TRBD1,TRBV7-3,ASSLVGTGGSPLH
TRBJ2-3,TRBD2,TRBV10-3,AISELAGGSTDTQY
TRBJ2-7,TRBD1,TRBV6-1,ASSKDRVSSYEQY
TRBJ1-5,TRBD1,TRBV5-1,ASSLAGGGQPQH
TRBJ2-7,TRBD2,TRBV29-1,SVAAGEYEQY
TRBJ1-1,TRBD1,TRBV30,AWSYGTGNTEAF
TRBJ2-7,-,TRBV14,ASSPQESDEQY
TRBJ2-1,-,TRBV7-8,ASSYPGTSFHEQF
TRBJ2-5,-,TRBV29-1,SVEQYQETQY
TRBJ1-1,-,TRBV7-9,ASSLNTVRHEAF
TRBJ2-4,TRBD2,TRBV28,ASSSTSGSYRGKNIQY
TRBJ1-2,-,TRBV29-1,SVDVWRDGYT
TRBJ1-5,-,TRBV27,ASSPLGNYQPQH
TRBJ1-5,-,TRBV6-5,ASSRQGSDQPQH
TRBJ2-6,TRBD1,TRBV28,ARNDRGHVGTSSGANVLT
TRBJ2-3,TRBD2,TRBV2,AGGTSGRGADTQY
TRBJ1-1,-,TRBV6-5,ASRRQGGTEAF
TRBJ1-2,TRBD1,TRBV6-6,ASSRTGAYGYT
TRBJ2-1,TRBD2,TRBV7-3,ASSPSVRSGSNEQF
TRBJ2-2,-,TRBV21-1,ASSKDLPSGGDTGELF
TRBJ2-7,TRBD1,TRBV7-9,ASSLLEWDRMN
TRBJ1-2,TRBD1,TRBV11-2,ASSFRDRVTGYT
TRBJ2-1,TRBD2,TRBV5-6,ASSLFSGKLAFGNEQF
TRBJ1-1,TRBD1,TRBV27,ATGDRGRTEAF
TRBJ2-6,-,TRBV27,ASAASSGANVLT
TRBJ2-5,TRBD1,TRBV2,ASRARQGQETQY
TRBJ2-7,TRBD2,TRBV6-5,ASSSGLAGAYEQY
TRBJ2-5,TRBD2,TRBV4-1,ASSQDGGGFETQY
TRBJ2-3,-,TRBV7-3,ASSLVGSRSDTQY
TRBJ1-6,-,TRBV19,ASSIGSGKGSPLH
TRBJ1-1,TRBD1,TRBV5-1,ASSWLTGGMNTEAF
TRBJ2-1,TRBD2,TRBV5-1,ASSPGLAGDNEQF
TRBJ2-1,TRBD2,TRBV28,ASTPGLAGGYNEQF
TRBJ2-1,TRBD1,TRBV5-6,ASRTGASYNEQF
TRBJ2-1,TRBD2,TRBV4-1,ASSQTELTSGSEQF
TRBJ2-2,TRBD1,TRBV12-5,ASGFRTGGTGELF
TRBJ1-2,-,TRBV28,ASSSRTLGGGYT
TRBJ2-1,-,TRBV2,ASSPRRGNEQF
TRBJ2-3,TRBD2,TRBV7-3,ASSTSGRTDTQY
-,TRBD2,TRBV19,ASSMERGSSYEQY
TRBJ1-2,-,TRBV19,ASSIKRGYGYT
TRBJ2-7,TRBD1,TRBV12-5,ASGSPTGTVFDYEQY
TRBJ1-2,-,TRBV18,ASSPPATANYGYT
TRBJ2-3,-,TRBV7-8,ASSSTSGSKYTSTDTQY